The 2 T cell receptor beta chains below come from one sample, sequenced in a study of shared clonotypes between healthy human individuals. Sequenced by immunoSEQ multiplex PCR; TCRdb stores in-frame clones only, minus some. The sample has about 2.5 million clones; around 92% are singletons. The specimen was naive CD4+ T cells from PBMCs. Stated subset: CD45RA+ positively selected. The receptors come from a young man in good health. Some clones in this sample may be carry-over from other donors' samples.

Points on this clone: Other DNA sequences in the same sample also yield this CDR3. The CDR3, as DNA: TGTGCCAGCAGCTTAGTCTCAGATACGCAGTATTTT. Its translation is CASSLVSDTQYF. The chain has TRBV7-2 and TRBJ2-3; no firm D call. The CDR3 is 12 amino acids. Germline V CDR1 and CDR2: SGHTA, FQGNSA. Trimming cost V 1 base and J 4 bases, with 3 bases left between them.

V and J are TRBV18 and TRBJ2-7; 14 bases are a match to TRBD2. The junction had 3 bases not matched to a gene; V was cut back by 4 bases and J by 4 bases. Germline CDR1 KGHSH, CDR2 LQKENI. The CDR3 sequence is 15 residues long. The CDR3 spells CASSLTSGREYEQYF. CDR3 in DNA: TGTGCCAGCTCACTGACTAGCGGGAGGGAATACGAGCAGTACTTC.